The source of this T cell receptor (beta chain) is a study of tumor-infiltrating lymphocytes in glioblastoma multiforme. Study-wide results and caveats: T cells were not sorted into functional subsets.

This clonotype was counted ten times or more. Antigen: not known. V was trimmed by 6 bases and J by 2 bases, leaving 15 bases between them. The CDR3 is 15 amino acids. The V gene's germline CDR1 is MNHNY and CDR2 SVGAGI (reference sequence). Three nested ARM-PCR rounds with V-beta and C-beta primers built TCRB libraries. TCRB cDNA was made from 0.5 ug total RNA. MiXCR was run by TCRdb on the multiplex PCR reads, yielding one entry per CDR3 protein. The repertoire holds 20,000 or so distinct CDR3 sequences, around 72% seen once, with 18% in the top ten. Sequencing used peripheral blood. This chain uses TRBV6-6 with TRBJ2-3, with D perhaps TRBD1 (6 bases). The sequence came from a male donor with glioblastoma. CDR3 residues: CASSPLGAPTDTQYF. Here the CDR3 DNA reads TGTGCCAGCAGCCCACTGGGGGCTCCCACAGATACGCAGTATTTT.